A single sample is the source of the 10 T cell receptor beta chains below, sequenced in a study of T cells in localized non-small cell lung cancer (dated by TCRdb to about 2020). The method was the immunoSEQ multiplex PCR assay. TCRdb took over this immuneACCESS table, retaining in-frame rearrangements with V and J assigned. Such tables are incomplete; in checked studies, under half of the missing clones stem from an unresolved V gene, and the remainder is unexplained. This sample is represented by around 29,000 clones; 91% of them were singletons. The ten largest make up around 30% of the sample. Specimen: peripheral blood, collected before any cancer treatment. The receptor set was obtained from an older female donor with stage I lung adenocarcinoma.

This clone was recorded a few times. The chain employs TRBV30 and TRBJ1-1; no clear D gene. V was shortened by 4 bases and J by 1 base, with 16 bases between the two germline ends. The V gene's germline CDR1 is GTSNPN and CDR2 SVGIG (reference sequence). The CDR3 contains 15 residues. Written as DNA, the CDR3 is TGTGCCTGGACCCGAAAAGGACGGGGGAACACTGAAGCTTTCTTT. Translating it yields CAWTRKGRGNTEAFF.

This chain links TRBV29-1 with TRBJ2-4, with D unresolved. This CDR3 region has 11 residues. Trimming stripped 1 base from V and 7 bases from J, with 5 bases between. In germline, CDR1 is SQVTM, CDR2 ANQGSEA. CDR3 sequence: CSVEVKNIQYF. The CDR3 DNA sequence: TGCAGCGTTGAAGTGAAGAACATTCAGTACTTC.

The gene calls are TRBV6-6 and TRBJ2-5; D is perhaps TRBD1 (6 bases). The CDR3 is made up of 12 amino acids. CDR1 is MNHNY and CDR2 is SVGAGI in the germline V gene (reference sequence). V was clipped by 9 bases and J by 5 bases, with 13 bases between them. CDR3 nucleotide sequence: TGTGCCAGTAAACAGGGCCGGGAGACCCAGTACTTC. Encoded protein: CASKQGRETQYF.

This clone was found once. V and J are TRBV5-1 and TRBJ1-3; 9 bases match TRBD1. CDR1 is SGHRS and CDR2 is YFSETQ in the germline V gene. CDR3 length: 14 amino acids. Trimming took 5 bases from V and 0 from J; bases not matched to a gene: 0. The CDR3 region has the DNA TGCGCCAGCAGGGGACAGGGCTCTGGAAACACCATATATTTT. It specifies CASRGQGSGNTIYF. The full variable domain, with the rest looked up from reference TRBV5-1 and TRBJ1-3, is KAGVTQTPRYLIKTRGQQVTLSCSPISGHRSVSWYQQTPGQGLQFLFEYFSETQRNKGNFPGRFSGRQFSNSRSEMNVSTLELGDSALYLCASRGQGSGNTIYFGEGSWLTVV.

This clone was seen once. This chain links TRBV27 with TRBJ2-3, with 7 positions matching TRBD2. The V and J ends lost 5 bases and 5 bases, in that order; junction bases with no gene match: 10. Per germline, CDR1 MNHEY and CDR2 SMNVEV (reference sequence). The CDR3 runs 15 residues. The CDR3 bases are TGTGCCAGCAGTGTGGCGGGCGGGGGACGAGATACGCAGTATTTT. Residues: CASSVAGGGRDTQYF.

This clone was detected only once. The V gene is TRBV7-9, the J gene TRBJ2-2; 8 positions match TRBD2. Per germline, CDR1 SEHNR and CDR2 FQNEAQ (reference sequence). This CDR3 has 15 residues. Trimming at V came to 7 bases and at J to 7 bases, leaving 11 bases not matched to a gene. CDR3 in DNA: TGTGCCAGCACCATGATGCGGGGGGCCTACGGGGAGCTGTTTTTT. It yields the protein CASTMMRGAYGELFF.

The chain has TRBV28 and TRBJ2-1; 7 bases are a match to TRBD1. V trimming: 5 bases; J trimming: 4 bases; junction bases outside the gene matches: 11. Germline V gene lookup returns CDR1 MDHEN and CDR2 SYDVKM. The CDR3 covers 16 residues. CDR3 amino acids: CASSTRGQAVYNEQFF. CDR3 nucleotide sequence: TGTGCCAGCAGTACCCGTGGACAGGCGGTATACAATGAGCAGTTCTTC. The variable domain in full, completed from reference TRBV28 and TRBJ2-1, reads DVKVTQSSRYLVKRTGEKVFLECVQDMDHENMFWYRQDPGLGLRLIYFSYDVKMKEKGDIPEGYSVSREKKERFSLILESASTNQTSMYLCASSTRGQAVYNEQFFGPGTRLTVL.

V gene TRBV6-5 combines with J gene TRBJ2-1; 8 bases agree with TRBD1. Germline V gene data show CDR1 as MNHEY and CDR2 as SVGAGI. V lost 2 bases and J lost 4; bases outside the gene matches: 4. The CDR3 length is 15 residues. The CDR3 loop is CASSYNRGSYNEQFF. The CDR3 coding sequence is TGTGCCAGCAGTTACAACAGGGGGAGTTACAATGAGCAGTTCTTC.

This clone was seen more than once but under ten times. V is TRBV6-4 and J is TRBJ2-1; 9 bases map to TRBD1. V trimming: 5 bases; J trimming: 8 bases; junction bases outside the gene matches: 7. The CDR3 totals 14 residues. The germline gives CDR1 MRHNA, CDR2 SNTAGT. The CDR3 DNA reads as TGTGCCAGCAGTCCCACAGGGGGCTCTGATGAGCAGTTCTTC. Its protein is CASSPTGGSDEQFF.

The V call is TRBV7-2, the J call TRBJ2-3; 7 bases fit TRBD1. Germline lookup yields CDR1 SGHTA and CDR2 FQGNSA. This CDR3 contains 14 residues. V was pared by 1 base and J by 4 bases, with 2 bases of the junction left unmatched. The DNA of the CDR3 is TGTGCCAGCAGCTTAGGGGACAGTGCAGATACGCAGTATTTT. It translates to CASSLGDSADTQYF. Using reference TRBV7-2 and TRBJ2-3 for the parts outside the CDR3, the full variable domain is GAGVSQSPSNKVTEKGKDVELRCDPISGHTALYWYRQSLGQGLEFLIYFQGNSAPDKSGLPSDRFSAERTGGSVSTLTIQRTQQEDSAVYLCASSLGDSADTQYFGPGTRLTVL.